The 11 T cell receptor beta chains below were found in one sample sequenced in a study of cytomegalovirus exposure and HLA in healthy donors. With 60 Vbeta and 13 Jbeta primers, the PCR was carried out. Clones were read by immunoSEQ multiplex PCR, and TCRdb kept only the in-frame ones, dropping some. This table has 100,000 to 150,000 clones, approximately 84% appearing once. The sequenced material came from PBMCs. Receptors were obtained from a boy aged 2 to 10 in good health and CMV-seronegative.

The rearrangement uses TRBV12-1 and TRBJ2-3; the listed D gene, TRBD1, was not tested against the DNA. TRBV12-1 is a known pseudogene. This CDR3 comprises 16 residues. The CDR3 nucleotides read TGTGCCAGCAGCTCACCACAGGGGGCGCGGACAGATACGCAGTATTTT. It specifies CASSSPQGARTDTQYF.

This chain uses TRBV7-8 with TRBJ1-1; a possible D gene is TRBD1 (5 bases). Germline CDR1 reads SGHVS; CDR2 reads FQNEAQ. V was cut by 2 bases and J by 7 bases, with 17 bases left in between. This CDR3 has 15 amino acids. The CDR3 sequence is CASSLRTGPLSEAFF. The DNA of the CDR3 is TGTGCCAGCAGCTTAAGAACAGGACCGCTTAGTGAAGCTTTCTTT.

The CDR3 loop reads CASSRGQGWRTEAFF. For the CDR3, the DNA is TGTGCCAGCAGCCGGGGACAGGGTTGGAGGACTGAAGCTTTCTTT. The rearrangement uses TRBV6-6 and TRBJ1-1; 9 bases line up with TRBD1. Trimming cost V 6 bases and J 5 bases; bases outside gene matches: 10. This CDR3 has 15 amino acids. Germline values: CDR1 MNHNY, CDR2 SVGAGI (reference sequence).

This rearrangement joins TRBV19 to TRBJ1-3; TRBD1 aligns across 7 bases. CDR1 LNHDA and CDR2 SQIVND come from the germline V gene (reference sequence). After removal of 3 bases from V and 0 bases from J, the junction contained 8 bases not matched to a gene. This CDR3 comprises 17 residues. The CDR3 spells CASSMLMGQLSGNTIYF. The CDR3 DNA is TGTGCCAGTAGTATGCTGATGGGACAGCTCTCTGGAAACACCATATATTTT. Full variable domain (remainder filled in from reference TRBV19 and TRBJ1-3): DGGITQSPKYLFRKEGQNVTLSCEQNLNHDAMYWYRQDPGQGLRLIYYSQIVNDFQKGDIAEGYSVSREKKESFPLTVTSAQKNPTAFYLCASSMLMGQLSGNTIYFGEGSWLTVV.

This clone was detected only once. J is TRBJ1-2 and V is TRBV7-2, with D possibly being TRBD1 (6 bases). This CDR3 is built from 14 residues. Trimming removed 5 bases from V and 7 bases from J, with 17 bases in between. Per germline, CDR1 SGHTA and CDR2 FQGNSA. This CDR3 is CASSPLQGYGGYTF. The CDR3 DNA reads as TGTGCCAGCAGCCCCTTACAGGGTTATGGTGGCTACACCTTC.

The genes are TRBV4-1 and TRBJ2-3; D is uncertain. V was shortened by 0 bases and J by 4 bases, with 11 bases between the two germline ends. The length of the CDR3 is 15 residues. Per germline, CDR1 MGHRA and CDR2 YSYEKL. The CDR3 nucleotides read TGCGCCAGCAGCCAAGATCCTAGTGGCTCAGATACGCAGTATTTT. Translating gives CASSQDPSGSDTQYF.

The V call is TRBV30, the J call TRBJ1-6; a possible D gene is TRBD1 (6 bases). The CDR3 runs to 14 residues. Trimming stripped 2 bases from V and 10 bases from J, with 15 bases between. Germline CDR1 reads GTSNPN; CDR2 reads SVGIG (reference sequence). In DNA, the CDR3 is TGTGCCTGGAGTACCACAGGGTACTCCTCACCCCTCCACTTT. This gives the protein CAWSTTGYSSPLHF.

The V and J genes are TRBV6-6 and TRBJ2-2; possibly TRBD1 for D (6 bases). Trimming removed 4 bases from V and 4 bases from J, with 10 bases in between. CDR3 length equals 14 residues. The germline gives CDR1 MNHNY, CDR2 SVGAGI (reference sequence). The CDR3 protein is CASSSTQGTGELFF. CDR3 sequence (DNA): TGTGCCAGCAGTTCCACACAGGGCACCGGGGAGCTGTTTTTT.

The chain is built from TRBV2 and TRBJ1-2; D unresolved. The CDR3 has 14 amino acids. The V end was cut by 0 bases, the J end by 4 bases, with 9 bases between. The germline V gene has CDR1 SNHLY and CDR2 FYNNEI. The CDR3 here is CASSEAGGIYGYTF. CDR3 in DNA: TGTGCCAGCAGTGAAGCTGGCGGAATCTATGGCTACACCTTC.

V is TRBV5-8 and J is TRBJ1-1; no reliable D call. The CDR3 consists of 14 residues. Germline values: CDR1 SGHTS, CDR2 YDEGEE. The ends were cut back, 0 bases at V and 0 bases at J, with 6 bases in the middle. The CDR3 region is CASSLGGVNTEAFF. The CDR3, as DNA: TGTGCCAGCAGCTTGGGGGGAGTGAACACTGAAGCTTTCTTT.

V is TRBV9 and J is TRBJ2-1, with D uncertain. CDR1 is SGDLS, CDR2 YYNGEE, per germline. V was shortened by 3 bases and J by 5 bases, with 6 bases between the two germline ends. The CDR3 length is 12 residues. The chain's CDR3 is CASSDPDNEQFF. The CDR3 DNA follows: TGTGCCAGCAGCGATCCTGACAATGAGCAGTTCTTC.